This record concerns one TCR beta chain sequence. The method was immunoSEQ multiplex PCR; TCRdb's version includes in-frame clones alone and lacks a portion of them. The sample includes approximately 75,000 clones, 83% seen only once; the top ten take 0.45% to 0.7%. The CDR3 extends over 15 amino acids. Trimming removed 2 bases at V and 3 bases at J, with 14 bases between. Germline CDR1 SSHAT, CDR2 FNYEAQ (reference sequence). The source of the sample is a study of CD4 T cell repertoires in COVID-19. Here the sequenced sample was CD4+ T cells from peripheral blood, taken after recovery from COVID-19. The clonotype originates from a human donor who had COVID-19. The V gene is TRBV7-7, the J gene TRBJ2-7; the D is unclear. The CDR3 nucleotides are TGTGCCAGCAGCTTATTGGCAGGTGGGAACTACGAGCAGTACTTC. Its translation: CASSLLAGGNYEQYF. Full variable domain (missing parts from reference TRBV7-7 and TRBJ2-7): GAGVSQSPRYKVTKRGQDVTLRCDPISSHATLYWYQQALGQGPEFLTYFNYEAQPDKSGLPSDRFSAERPEGSISTLTIQRTEQRDSAMYRCASSLLAGGNYEQYFGPGTRLTVT.